These 10 T cell receptor beta chains originate from one sample sequenced in a study of tumor-infiltrating lymphocytes in primary liver carcinoma (dated by TCRdb to between 2016 and 2019). Blood RNA was extracted from unsorted whole blood with TRIzol reagent; germline DNA came from the DNeasy Blood & Tissue kit. The instrument was an Illumina HiSeq 2500. A constant-region primer and ProtoScript II reverse transcriptase were used to reverse-transcribe TCRbeta-specific cDNA from approximately 450 ng total RNA. TCRbeta libraries were built with three nested multiplex PCR rounds, a slightly modified ARM-PCR procedure. The first two PCR rounds used multiplex TRBV1-TRBV30 forward primers with a Cbeta reverse primer, each for 10 to 11 cycles. The raw public reads went through TCRdb reprocessing: fastp at Q25, MiXCR clone calling, in-frame beta chains kept. Entries are consolidated by CDR3 protein sequence, retaining the most common genes and DNA. Counted in this sample were 320,000 or so distinct CDR3 sequences; roughly 60% of them appeared once. Jointly, the top ten make up 9% to 10% of the sample.

Sequencing was done on a sample of peripheral blood. All receptors come from a man aged 35 to 55 with primary liver carcinoma and hepatitis B virus infection.

Details on this clonotype: A much bigger clone sits one base away, suggesting this may be a read error. The CDR3 DNA follows: TGTGCCAGCAGTTTAGCGGGAGGGAGGGACCAGTACTTC. This translates into CASSLAGGRDQYF. V gene TRBV6-2 or TRBV6-3 combines with J gene TRBJ2-7; 11 bases are shared with TRBD2. The CDR3 spans 13 residues. With 4 bases clipped from V and 10 bases from J, the junction kept 6 bases outside the gene matches. The germline V gene has CDR1 MNHEY and CDR2 SVGEGT.

This sequence joins TRBV5-1 and TRBJ1-1; D gene uncertain. Germline V gene data show CDR1 as SGHRS and CDR2 as YFSETQ. Trimming stripped 3 bases from V and 2 bases from J, with 8 bases between. The CDR3 has 13 residues. The CDR3 coding sequence is TGCGCCAGCAGCTGGGGAGAAAACACTGAAGCTTTCTTT. This codes for CASSWGENTEAFF.

This chain uses TRBV6-2 or TRBV6-3 with TRBJ2-1; D perhaps matches TRBD2 (6 bases). The CDR3 sequence is 17 residues long. With 2 bases removed from V and 2 bases from J, the gap between germline ends came to 16 bases. CDR1 is MNHEY and CDR2 is SVGEGT in the germline V gene. CDR3 nucleotides: TGTGCCAGCAGTTACGATCGCAGGAGGGCCCCCTACAATGAGCAGTTCTTC. Translating gives CASSYDRRRAPYNEQFF.

This clonotype was seen a few times. The chain combines TRBV28 with TRBJ2-3; TRBD2 agrees at 14 bases. V trimming: 5 bases; J trimming: 2 bases; junction bases outside the gene matches: 15. The germline gives CDR1 MDHEN, CDR2 SYDVKM. The CDR3 runs 20 residues. The CDR3 sequence is CASSPLTSGRAGGLTDTQYF. The CDR3 nucleotides are TGTGCCAGCAGTCCCCTGACTAGCGGGAGGGCCGGAGGTCTCACAGATACGCAGTATTTT.

This clonotype occurred many times. The chain employs TRBV11-2 and TRBJ2-7, with a tentative D call TRBD2 (6 bases). The CDR3 loop spans 14 amino acids. The V end was cut by 5 bases, the J end by 3 bases, with 14 bases between. Germline V lookup: CDR1 SGHAT, CDR2 FQNNGV. The CDR3: CASSAGTGYYEQYF. The DNA for the CDR3 is TGTGCCAGCAGCGCGGGGACGGGGTACTACGAGCAGTACTTC.

At least ten counts were recorded for this clonotype. The J gene is TRBJ1-4, the V gene TRBV29-1; D not resolved. The CDR3 length is 13 residues. The V end lost 5 bases, the J end lost 4 bases, and 11 bases lay between the germline ends. The germline V gene encodes CDR1 SQVTM and CDR2 ANQGSEA. In DNA, the CDR3 is TGCAGCGTTTCTTACCAAGTTAATGAAAAACTGTTTTTT. Protein product: CSVSYQVNEKLFF. Using reference TRBV29-1 and TRBJ1-4 for the parts outside the CDR3, the full variable domain is SAVISQKPSRDICQRGTSLTIQCQVDSQVTMMFWYRQQPGQSLTLIATANQGSEATYESGFVIDKFPISRPNLTFSTLTVSNMSPEDSSIYLCSVSYQVNEKLFFGSGTQLSVL.

This clonotype was detected ten times or more. The chain's CDR3 is CASSYSAALPYEQYF. CDR3 in DNA: TGTGCCAGCAGTTACTCTGCAGCCCTCCCCTACGAGCAGTACTTC. The chain combines TRBV6-5 with TRBJ2-7, with D unclear. Trimming stripped 0 bases from V and 2 bases from J, with 11 bases between. The CDR3 is 15 residues long. The germline V gene encodes CDR1 MNHEY and CDR2 SVGAGI.

The chain has TRBV4-1 and TRBJ2-7; 8 bases align to TRBD1. Trimming cost V 4 bases and J 1 base; bases outside gene matches: 6. Germline V gene sequence: CDR1 MGHRA, CDR2 YSYEKL. This CDR3 has 15 amino acids. The CDR3 reads CASSREQGVSYEQYF. The CDR3 nucleotides are TGCGCCAGCAGCCGGGAACAGGGGGTGTCCTACGAGCAGTACTTC.

In this sample, this clonotype turned up once. This may be a read error, as it is one base from a much larger clone. Because it lacks the conserved phenylalanine or tryptophan at the end, this CDR3 is likely a read error. The CDR3, as DNA: TGCGCCAGCAGCTTGTGGTTGCGAGGAGTCGAGAGCGAGCAGTACTTA. Translation: CASSLWLRGVESEQYL. V is TRBV5-1 and J is TRBJ2-7; D unclear. Between the trimmed V and J ends, which lost 1 base and 6 bases, there was a span of 20 bases. Germline V gene data show CDR1 as SGHRS and CDR2 as YFSETQ. The CDR3 is 16 residues long.

A note on this clonotype: At one boundary the junction diverges from the germline segment, which might be a read error. The chain uses TRBV12-3 or TRBV12-4 and TRBJ2-1; TRBD1 might be the D (6 bases). The CDR3 length is 14 residues. The CDR3 DNA sequence: TGTGCCAACAGTTTAGGGGGAGCAGGCAATGAGCAGTTCTTC. Protein: CANSLGGAGNEQFF.